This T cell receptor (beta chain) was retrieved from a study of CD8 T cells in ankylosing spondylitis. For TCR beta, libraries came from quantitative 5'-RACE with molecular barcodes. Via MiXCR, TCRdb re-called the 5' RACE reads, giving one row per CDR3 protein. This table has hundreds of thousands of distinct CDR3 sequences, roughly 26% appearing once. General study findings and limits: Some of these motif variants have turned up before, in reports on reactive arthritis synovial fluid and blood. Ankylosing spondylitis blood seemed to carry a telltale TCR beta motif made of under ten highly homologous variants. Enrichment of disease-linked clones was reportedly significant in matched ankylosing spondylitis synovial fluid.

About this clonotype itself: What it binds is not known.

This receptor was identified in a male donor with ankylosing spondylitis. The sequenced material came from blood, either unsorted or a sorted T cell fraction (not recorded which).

The CDR3 DNA reads TGTGCCACCAGGACCGGGAGCGGGGGCACAGATACGCAGTATTTT. This sequence encodes CATRTGSGGTDTQYF. The V gene is TRBV24-1, the J gene TRBJ2-3; 7 positions agree with TRBD2. Germline CDR1 and CDR2: KGHDR and SFDVKD. This CDR3 has 15 residues. V lost 7 bases, J lost 1 base, and 7 bases stayed unmatched.